The clone carrying this T cell receptor (beta chain) was found many times. Antigen unknown. This entry is derived from a study of T cells in Graves' hyperthyroidism and ophthalmopathy. Those with hyperthyroidism were 18 to 65 years old, newly diagnosed, and ill for under 2 months. Uncontrolled infection, other autoimmune disease, pregnancy or lactation led to exclusion. Clinical symptoms, serum thyroxine and TRAb, thyroid ultrasound and orbital computed tomography were used for the diagnoses. Researchers took RNA transcripts and amplified the TCR beta CDR3 regions from them. During a first-round RT-PCR of the TCR CDR3, the HTBI primer set was used. Each CDR3 protein gets one entry after TCRdb re-called the multiplex PCR reads with MiXCR. The sample records about 180,000 distinct CDR3 sequences, approximately 15% being singletons. The CDR3 contains 14 residues. Germline CDR1 reads DFQATT; CDR2 reads SNEGSKA (reference sequence). V lost 5 bases and J lost 6; bases outside the gene matches: 5.

Study findings and constraints: Most thyroid clonotypes that were expanded above 0.001 also turned up in blood.

This clonotype originated in a woman aged 45-59 years with Graves' hyperthyroidism. The chain is built from TRBV20-1 and TRBJ2-2; the match to TRBD2 covers 11 bases. Sequenced: blood. The CDR3 nucleotides are TGCAGTGCTTACACTAGCGGGGGTTCCGGGGAGCTGTTTTTT. Protein product: CSAYTSGGSGELFF.